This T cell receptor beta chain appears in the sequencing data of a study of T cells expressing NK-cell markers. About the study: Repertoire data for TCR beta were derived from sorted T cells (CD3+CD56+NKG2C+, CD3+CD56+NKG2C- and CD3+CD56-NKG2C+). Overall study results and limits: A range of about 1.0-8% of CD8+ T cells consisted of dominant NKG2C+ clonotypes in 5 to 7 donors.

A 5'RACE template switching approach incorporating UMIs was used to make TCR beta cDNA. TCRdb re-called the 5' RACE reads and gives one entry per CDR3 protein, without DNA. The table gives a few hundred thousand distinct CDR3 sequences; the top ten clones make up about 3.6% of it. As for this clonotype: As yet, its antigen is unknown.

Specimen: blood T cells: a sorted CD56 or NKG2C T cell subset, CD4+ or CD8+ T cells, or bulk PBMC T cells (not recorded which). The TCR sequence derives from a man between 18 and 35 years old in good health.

The CDR3 spells CASSSLAGDSYNEQFF. The chain couples TRBV11-2 to TRBJ2-1; there is no DNA to check the TCRdb D call of TRBD2. Germline CDR1 and CDR2: SGHAT and FQNNGV. This CDR3 contains 16 residues.